This T cell receptor beta chain is from a study of cytomegalovirus exposure and HLA in healthy donors. Overall study findings and caveats: A list of around 160 TCR beta chains associated with cytomegalovirus was given. Reportedly, cytomegalovirus status was diagnosed with high sensitivity and specificity. Sequencing probably produced one cluster of sequence variants that were highly shared. DRB1 showed the most TCR associations and HLA-C the fewest in a later analysis, as rates varied by HLA locus.

Germline V gives CDR1 SGDLS, CDR2 YYNGEE. With 4 bases removed from V and 7 bases from J, the gap between germline ends came to 14 bases. The CDR3 runs to 14 residues. PCR primers comprised 60 Vbeta and 13 Jbeta primers. Profiling relied on immunoSEQ multiplex PCR, and the TCRdb table lists in-frame clones only, not all of them. Counted here are over 150,000 clones, roughly 79% occurring once; the ten biggest clones make up under 15%. With regard to this clone: Its specificity is unknown.

Sequenced sample: PBMCs. V and J are TRBV9 and TRBJ2-2; the D gene is possibly TRBD2 (6 bases). This clonotype was obtained from a woman aged 45 to 65 in good health and CMV-seronegative. The DNA for the CDR3 is TGTGCCAGCAGCTGGAGGGGTGGAAACGGGGAGCTGTTTTTT. Translation: CASSWRGGNGELFF.